This TCR beta chain was captured in a study of CDR3 diversity in severe acne (dated by TCRdb to between 2018 and 2021). Counted from cysteine to phenylalanine, this CDR3 has 14 amino acids. Only the CDR3 region is kept as DNA, spanning 42 bases read in frame from base 1. As encoded in the germline V gene, CDR1 is SGHVS while CDR2 is FNYEAQ. The junction shows trimming of 1 base on V and 1 base on J, plus 8 bases between the germline ends. The library was generated by PCR. Sequencing relied on an Illumina HiSeq 2000. TCRdb cleaned the public reads at Q25 with fastp, built clones with MiXCR and kept in-frame beta chains. Every distinct CDR3 protein forms one entry, paired with its most common genes and DNA. This sample comprises approximately 97,000 distinct CDR3 sequences, more than 45% of them detected only once. The top ten clonotypes cover around 12% of the sample. Details on this clonotype: Its antigen target is currently unknown. One base away there is no much larger clone; base qualities are not given.

The chain links TRBV7-6 with TRBJ2-7; confidence is insufficient to name the D gene. Material: blood. This TCR derives from a male donor with acne. The CDR3 reads CASSLVTESYEQYF. The DNA reads TGTGCCAGCAGCTTAGTGACTGAGTCCTACGAGCAGTACTTC.